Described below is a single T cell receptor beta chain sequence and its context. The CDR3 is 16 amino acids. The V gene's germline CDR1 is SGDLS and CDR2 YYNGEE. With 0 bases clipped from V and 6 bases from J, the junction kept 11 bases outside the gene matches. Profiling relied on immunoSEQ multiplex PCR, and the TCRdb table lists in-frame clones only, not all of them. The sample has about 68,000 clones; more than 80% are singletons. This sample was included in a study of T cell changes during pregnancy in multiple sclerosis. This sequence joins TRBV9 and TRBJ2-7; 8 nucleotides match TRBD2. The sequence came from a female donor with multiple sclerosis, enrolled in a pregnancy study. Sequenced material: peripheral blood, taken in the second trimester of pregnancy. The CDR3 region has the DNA TGTGCCAGCAGCGTAGAGATTCGGGGGGGCCGAAGCGAGCAGTACTTC. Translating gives CASSVEIRGGRSEQYF.